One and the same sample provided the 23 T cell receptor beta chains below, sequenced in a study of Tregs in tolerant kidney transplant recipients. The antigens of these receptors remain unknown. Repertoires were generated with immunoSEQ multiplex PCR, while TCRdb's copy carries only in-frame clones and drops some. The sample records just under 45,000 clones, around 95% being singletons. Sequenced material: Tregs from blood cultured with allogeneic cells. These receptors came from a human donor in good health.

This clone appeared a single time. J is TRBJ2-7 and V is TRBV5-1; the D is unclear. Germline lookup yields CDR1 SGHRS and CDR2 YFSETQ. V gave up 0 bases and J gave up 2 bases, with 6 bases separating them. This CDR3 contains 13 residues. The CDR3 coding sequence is TGCGCCAGCAGCTTGGTCGGTCCCTACGAGCAGTACTTC. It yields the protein CASSLVGPYEQYF.

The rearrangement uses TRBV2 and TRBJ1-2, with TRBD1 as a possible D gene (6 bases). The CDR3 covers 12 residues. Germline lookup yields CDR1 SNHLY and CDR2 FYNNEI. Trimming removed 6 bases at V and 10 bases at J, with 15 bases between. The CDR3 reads CASSQSNRDYTF. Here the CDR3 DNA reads TGTGCCAGCAGCCAAAGCAACAGGGACTACACCTTC.

CDR3 region: CASIRGTGRRNTIYF. The CDR3 region has the DNA TGTGCCAGTATCAGGGGCACTGGTAGGCGGAACACCATATATTTT. This chain links TRBV19 with TRBJ1-3; maybe TRBD1 (6 bases). Germline CDR1 and CDR2: LNHDA and SQIVND (reference sequence). The CDR3 runs 15 residues. V lost 7 bases and J 7 bases, leaving 20 bases between the germline ends. The full variable domain, with the rest looked up from reference TRBV19 and TRBJ1-3, is DGGITQSPKYLFRKEGQNVTLSCEQNLNHDAMYWYRQDPGQGLRLIYYSQIVNDFQKGDIAEGYSVSREKKESFPLTVTSAQKNPTAFYLCASIRGTGRRNTIYFGEGSWLTVV.

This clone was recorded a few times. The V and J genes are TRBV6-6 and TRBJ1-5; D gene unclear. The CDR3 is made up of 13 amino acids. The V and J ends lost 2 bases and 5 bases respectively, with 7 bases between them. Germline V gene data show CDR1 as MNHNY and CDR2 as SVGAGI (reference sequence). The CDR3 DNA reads TGTGCCAGCAGTTACGTGGTGGATCAGCCCCAGCATTTT. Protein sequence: CASSYVVDQPQHF.

CDR3: CASSLDRIFFWDTYNEQFF. In DNA form, the CDR3 reads TGTGCCAGCAGCTTAGATCGTATATTTTTTTGGGACACCTACAATGAGCAGTTCTTC. V usage is TRBV11-3 and J usage is TRBJ2-1; the D gene is possibly TRBD1 (6 bases). CDR3 size: 19 residues. V lost 0 bases, J lost 2 bases, and 20 bases lay in between. Germline lookup yields CDR1 SGHNT and CDR2 YENEEA.

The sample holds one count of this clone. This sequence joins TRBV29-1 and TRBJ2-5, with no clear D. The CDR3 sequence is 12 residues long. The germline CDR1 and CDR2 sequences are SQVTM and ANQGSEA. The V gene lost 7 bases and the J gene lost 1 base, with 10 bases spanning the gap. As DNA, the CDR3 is TGCAGCGGGACGGCAGTCCAAGAGACCCAGTACTTC. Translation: CSGTAVQETQYF.

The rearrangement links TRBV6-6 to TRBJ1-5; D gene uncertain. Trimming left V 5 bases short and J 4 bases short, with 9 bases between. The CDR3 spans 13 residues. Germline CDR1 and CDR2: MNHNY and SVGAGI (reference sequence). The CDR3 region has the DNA TGTGCCAGCAGTCGGACTGAAAATCAGCCCCAGCATTTT. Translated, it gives CASSRTENQPQHF.

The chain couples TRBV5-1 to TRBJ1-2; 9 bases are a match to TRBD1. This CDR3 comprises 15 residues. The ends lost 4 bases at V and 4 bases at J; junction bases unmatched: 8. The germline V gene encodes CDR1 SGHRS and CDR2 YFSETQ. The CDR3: CASSIGTGLGYGYTF. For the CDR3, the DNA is TGCGCCAGCAGCATCGGGACAGGGTTGGGCTATGGCTACACCTTC.

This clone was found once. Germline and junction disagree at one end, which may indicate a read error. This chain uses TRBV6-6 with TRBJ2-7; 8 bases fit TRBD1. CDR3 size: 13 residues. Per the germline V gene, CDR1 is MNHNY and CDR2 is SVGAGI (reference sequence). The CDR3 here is CASSYAGGTAYFF. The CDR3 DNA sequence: TGTGCCAGCAGTTACGCAGGGGGCACAGCTTACTTCTTC.

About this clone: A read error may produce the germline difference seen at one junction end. The CDR3 region is CASSLAGGAYEQYF. The CDR3 coding sequence is TGTGCCAGCAGCCTAGCGGGAGGGGCCTACGAGCAGTACTTC. The J gene is TRBJ2-7, the V gene TRBV7-9; 12 bases line up with TRBD2. Per the germline V gene, CDR1 is SEHNR and CDR2 is FQNEAQ (reference sequence). The CDR3 covers 14 residues.

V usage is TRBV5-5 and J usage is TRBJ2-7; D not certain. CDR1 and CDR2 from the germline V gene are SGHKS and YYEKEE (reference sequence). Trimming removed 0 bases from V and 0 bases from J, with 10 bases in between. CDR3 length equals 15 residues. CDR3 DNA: TGTGCCAGCAGCTTGGCCCCGACAATCTCCTACGAGCAGTACTTC. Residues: CASSLAPTISYEQYF. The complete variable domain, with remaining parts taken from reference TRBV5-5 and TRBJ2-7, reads DAGVTQSPTHLIKTRGQQVTLRCSPISGHKSVSWYQQVLGQGPQFIFQYYEKEERGRGNFPDRFSARQFPNYSSELNVNALLLGDSALYLCASSLAPTISYEQYFGPGTRLTVT.

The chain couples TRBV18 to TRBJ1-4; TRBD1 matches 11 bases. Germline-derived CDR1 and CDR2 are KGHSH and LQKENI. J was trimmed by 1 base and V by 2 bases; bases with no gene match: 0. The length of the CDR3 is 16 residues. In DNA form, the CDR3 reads TGTGCCAGCTCACCAGGGACAGGGGGAACTAATGAAAAACTGTTTTTT. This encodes CASSPGTGGTNEKLFF.

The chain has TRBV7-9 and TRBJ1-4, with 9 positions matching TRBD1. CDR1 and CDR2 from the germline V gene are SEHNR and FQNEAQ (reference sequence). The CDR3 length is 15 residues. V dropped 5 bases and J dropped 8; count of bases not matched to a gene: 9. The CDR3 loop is CASSPTGGVMEKLFF. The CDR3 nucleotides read TGTGCCAGCAGCCCCACAGGGGGCGTTATGGAAAAACTGTTTTTT.

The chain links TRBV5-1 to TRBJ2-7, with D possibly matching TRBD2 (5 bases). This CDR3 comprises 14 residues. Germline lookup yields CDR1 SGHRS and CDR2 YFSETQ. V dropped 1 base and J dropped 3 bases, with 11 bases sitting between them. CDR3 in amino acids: CASSLIGEYYEQYF. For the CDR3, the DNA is TGCGCCAGCAGCTTGATCGGGGAGTACTACGAGCAGTACTTC.

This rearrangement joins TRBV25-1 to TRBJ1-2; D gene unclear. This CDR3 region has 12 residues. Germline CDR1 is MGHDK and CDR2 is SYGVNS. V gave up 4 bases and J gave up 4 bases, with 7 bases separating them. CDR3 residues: CASSVRGYGYTF. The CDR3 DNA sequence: TGTGCCAGCAGTGTCCGGGGCTATGGCTACACCTTC.

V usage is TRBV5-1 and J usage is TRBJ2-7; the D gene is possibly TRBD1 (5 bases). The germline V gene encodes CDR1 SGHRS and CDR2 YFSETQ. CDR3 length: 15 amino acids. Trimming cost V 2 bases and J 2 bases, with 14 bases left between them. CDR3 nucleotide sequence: TGCGCCAGCAGCTTCCGAGGACATGTTGCCTACGAGCAGTACTTC. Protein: CASSFRGHVAYEQYF.

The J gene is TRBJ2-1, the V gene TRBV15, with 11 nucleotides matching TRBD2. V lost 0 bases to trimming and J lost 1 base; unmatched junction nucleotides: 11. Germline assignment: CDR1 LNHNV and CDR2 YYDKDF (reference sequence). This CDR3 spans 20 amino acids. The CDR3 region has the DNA TGTGCCACCAGCAGAGATGCTTGGGCGACTAGCGGGGCTTCCTACAATGAGCAGTTCTTC. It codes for CATSRDAWATSGASYNEQFF.

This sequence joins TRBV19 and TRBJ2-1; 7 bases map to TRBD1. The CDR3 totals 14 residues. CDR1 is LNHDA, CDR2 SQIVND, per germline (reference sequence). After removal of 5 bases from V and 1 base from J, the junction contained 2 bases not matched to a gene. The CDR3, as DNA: TGTGCCAGTAGTCGACAGGGTTCCTACAATGAGCAGTTCTTC. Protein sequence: CASSRQGSYNEQFF. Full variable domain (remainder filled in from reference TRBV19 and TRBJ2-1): DGGITQSPKYLFRKEGQNVTLSCEQNLNHDAMYWYRQDPGQGLRLIYYSQIVNDFQKGDIAEGYSVSREKKESFPLTVTSAQKNPTAFYLCASSRQGSYNEQFFGPGTRLTVL.

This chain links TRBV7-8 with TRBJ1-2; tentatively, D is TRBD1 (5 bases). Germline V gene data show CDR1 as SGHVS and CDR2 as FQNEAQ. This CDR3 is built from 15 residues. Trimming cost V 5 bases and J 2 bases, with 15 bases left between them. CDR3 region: CASSILIGTNYGYTF. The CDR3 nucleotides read TGTGCCAGCAGCATTCTTATCGGGACCAACTATGGCTACACCTTC.

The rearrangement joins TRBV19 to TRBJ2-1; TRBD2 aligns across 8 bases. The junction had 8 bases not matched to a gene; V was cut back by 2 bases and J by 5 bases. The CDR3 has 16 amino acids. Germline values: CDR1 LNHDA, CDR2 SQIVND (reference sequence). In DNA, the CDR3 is TGTGCCAGTAGTATAATTTCCAGCGGGAGCCACAATGAGCAGTTCTTC. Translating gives CASSIISSGSHNEQFF. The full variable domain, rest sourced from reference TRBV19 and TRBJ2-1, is DGGITQSPKYLFRKEGQNVTLSCEQNLNHDAMYWYRQDPGQGLRLIYYSQIVNDFQKGDIAEGYSVSREKKESFPLTVTSAQKNPTAFYLCASSIISSGSHNEQFFGPGTRLTVL.

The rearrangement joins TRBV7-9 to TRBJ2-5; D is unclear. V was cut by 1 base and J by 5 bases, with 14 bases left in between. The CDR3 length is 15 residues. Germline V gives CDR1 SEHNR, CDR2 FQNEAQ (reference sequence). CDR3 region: CASSLVWVTMETQYF. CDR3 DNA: TGTGCCAGCAGCTTAGTCTGGGTGACCATGGAGACCCAGTACTTC. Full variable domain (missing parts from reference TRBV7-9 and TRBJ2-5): DTGVSQNPRHKITKRGQNVTFRCDPISEHNRLYWYRQTLGQGPEFLTYFQNEAQLEKSRLLSDRFSAERPKGSFSTLEIQRTEQGDSAMYLCASSLVWVTMETQYFGPGTRLLVL.

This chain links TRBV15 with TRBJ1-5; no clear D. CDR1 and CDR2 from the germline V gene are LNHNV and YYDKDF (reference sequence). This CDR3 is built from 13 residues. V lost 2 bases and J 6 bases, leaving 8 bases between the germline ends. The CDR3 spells CATSRLWIQPQHF. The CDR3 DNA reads TGTGCCACCAGCAGACTATGGATTCAGCCCCAGCATTTT. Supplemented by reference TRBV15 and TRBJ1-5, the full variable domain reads DAMVIQNPRYQVTQFGKPVTLSCSQTLNHNVMYWYQQKSSQAPKLLFHYYDKDFNNEADTPDNFQSRRPNTSFCFLDIRSPGLGDTAMYLCATSRLWIQPQHFGDGTRLSIL.

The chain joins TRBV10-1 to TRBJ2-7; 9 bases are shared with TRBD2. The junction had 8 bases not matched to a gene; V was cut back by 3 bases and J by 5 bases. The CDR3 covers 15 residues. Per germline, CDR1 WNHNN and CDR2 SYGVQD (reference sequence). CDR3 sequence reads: CASSDWREGTHEQYF. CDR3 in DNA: TGCGCCAGCAGTGATTGGCGGGAGGGGACCCACGAGCAGTACTTC.